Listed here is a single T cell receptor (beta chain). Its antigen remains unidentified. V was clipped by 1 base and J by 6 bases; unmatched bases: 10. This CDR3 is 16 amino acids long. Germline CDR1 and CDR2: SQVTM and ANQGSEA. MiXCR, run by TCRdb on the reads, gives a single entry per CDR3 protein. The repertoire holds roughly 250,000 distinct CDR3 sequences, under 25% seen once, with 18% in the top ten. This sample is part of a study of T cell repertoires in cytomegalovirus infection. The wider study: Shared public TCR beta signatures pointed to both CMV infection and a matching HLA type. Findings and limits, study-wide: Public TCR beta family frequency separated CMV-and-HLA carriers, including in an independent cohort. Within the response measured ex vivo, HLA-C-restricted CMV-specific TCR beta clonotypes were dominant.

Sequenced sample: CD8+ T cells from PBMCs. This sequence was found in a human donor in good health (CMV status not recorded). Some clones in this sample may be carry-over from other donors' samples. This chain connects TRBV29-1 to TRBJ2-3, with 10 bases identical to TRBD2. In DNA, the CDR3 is TGCAGCGTTGAAGGGGCTAGCGGGGGCTTAGCGGATACGCAGTATTTT. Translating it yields CSVEGASGGLADTQYF.